The 20 T cell receptor beta chains given below trace back to one sample, sequenced in a study of siplizumab effects on memory and regulatory T cells. TCRdb's copy holds only in-frame clones and misses some; the assay was immunoSEQ multiplex PCR. The table lists 56,000 or so clones, around 97% of them singletons. The specimen was naive CD8+ T cells sorted from blood. All receptors come from a human donor in good health.

CDR3 DNA: TGTGCCAGCAAATACGGACAGGCTAACTATGGCTACACCTTC. Translating it yields CASKYGQANYGYTF. The chain employs TRBV6-5 and TRBJ1-2; TRBD1 agrees at 7 bases. The V gene's germline CDR1 is MNHEY and CDR2 SVGAGI. The trim removed 7 bases at V and 0 bases at J, leaving 5 bases unmatched. This CDR3 contains 14 residues.

V gene TRBV5-1 combines with J gene TRBJ2-2; D is possibly TRBD2 (5 bases). Trimming took off 2 bases at V and 8 bases at J, with 10 bases between the two ends. Germline CDR1 SGHRS, CDR2 YFSETQ. The CDR3 loop spans 13 amino acids. CDR3 DNA sequence: TGCGCCAGCAGCTTTGAGGGCGGAGGGGAGCTGTTTTTT. It encodes CASSFEGGGELFF.

The V and J genes are TRBV27 and TRBJ2-7, with TRBD1 as a possible D gene (5 bases). Germline lookup yields CDR1 MNHEY and CDR2 SMNVEV (reference sequence). This CDR3 spans 13 amino acids. Trimming left V 8 bases short and J 3 bases short, with 14 bases between. The CDR3 sequence: CASSLGAFYEQYF. CDR3 nucleotide sequence: TGTGCCAGCTCCCTTGGGGCGTTCTACGAGCAGTACTTC.

The chain couples TRBV4-3 to TRBJ1-4; TRBD1 might be the D (5 bases). The V gene lost 1 base and the J gene lost 5 bases, with 11 bases spanning the gap. Germline-derived CDR1 and CDR2 are LGHNA and YSLEER. The CDR3 consists of 15 residues. The CDR3 loop reads CASSQVWQGNEKLFF. The CDR3 nucleotides are TGCGCCAGCAGCCAAGTGTGGCAGGGAAATGAAAAACTGTTTTTT.

In its sample, this clone was seen once. The chain carries TRBV28 and TRBJ1-5, with D unclear. The V and J ends lost 2 bases and 2 bases respectively, with 7 bases between them. CDR3 size: 14 residues. Per the germline V gene, CDR1 is MDHEN and CDR2 is SYDVKM. CDR3 bases: TGTGCCAGCAGTTTAGGAGGGCGCAATCAGCCCCAGCATTTT. Translation: CASSLGGRNQPQHF.

This rearrangement joins TRBV9 to TRBJ2-5; TRBD2 matches 7 bases. With V trimmed by 3 bases and J by 5 bases, 4 bases remained unmatched. This CDR3 contains 13 residues. Per germline, CDR1 SGDLS and CDR2 YYNGEE. DNA for the CDR3: TGTGCCAGCAGCGCAGGGACTATCGAGACCCAGTACTTC. Its protein is CASSAGTIETQYF.

V usage is TRBV28 and J usage is TRBJ2-7; either TRBD1 or TRBD2 may supply D (5 bases each). CDR1 is MDHEN, CDR2 SYDVKM, per germline. The V end lost 4 bases, the J end lost 5 bases, and 15 bases lay between the germline ends. CDR3 length: 14 amino acids. For the CDR3, the DNA is TGTGCCAGCAGTTGGATCAGTAGAGGGGACGAGCAGTACTTC. Protein sequence: CASSWISRGDEQYF. Filled out from reference TRBV28 and TRBJ2-7, the complete variable domain reads DVKVTQSSRYLVKRTGEKVFLECVQDMDHENMFWYRQDPGLGLRLIYFSYDVKMKEKGDIPEGYSVSREKKERFSLILESASTNQTSMYLCASSWISRGDEQYFGPGTRLTVT.

This chain connects TRBV25-1 to TRBJ2-5, with D hard to call. The germline V gene encodes CDR1 MGHDK and CDR2 SYGVNS. V shed 0 bases and J shed 3 bases, with 2 bases lying between them. The length of the CDR3 is 12 residues. This chain's CDR3 is CASSEYEETQYF. The DNA of the CDR3 is TGTGCCAGCAGTGAATATGAAGAGACCCAGTACTTC.

This chain connects TRBV7-6 to TRBJ2-3; 7 bases are shared with TRBD2. CDR1 and CDR2 from the germline V gene are SGHVS and FNYEAQ. Trimming took 1 base from V and 5 from J; bases not matched to a gene: 9. This CDR3 spans 16 amino acids. The CDR3 here is CASSLGLAVERDTQYF. Written as DNA, the CDR3 is TGTGCCAGCAGCTTAGGGCTAGCGGTTGAACGAGATACGCAGTATTTT.

The chain recombines TRBV15 with TRBJ1-1; D is unresolved. Germline V gene lookup returns CDR1 LNHNV and CDR2 YYDKDF (reference sequence). V was cut by 0 bases and J by 6 bases, with 11 bases left in between. The length of the CDR3 is 14 residues. CDR3 bases: TGTGCCACCAGCAGAGATTTTCCCAGTGCTGAAGCTTTCTTT. Its protein is CATSRDFPSAEAFF.

The chain joins TRBV7-9 to TRBJ1-1; 9 bases fit TRBD1. Germline CDR1 and CDR2: SEHNR and FQNEAQ (reference sequence). V lost 5 bases and J lost 7; bases outside the gene matches: 8. The CDR3 is 14 amino acids. The CDR3 DNA is TGTGCCAGCAGCCCGGACAGGGGATCGGATGAAGCTTTCTTT. Amino acid sequence: CASSPDRGSDEAFF.

The chain carries TRBV7-3 and TRBJ2-1; 8 bases are a match to TRBD2. Germline values: CDR1 SGHTA, CDR2 FQGTGA. V dropped 1 base and J dropped 7; count of bases not matched to a gene: 3. CDR3 length equals 14 residues. The DNA for the CDR3 is TGTGCCAGCAGCTTAAAGGGACTAGTGAATGAGCAGTTCTTC. This translates into CASSLKGLVNEQFF.

V usage is TRBV4-3 and J usage is TRBJ2-7, with 9 bases lining up with TRBD1. Germline V CDR1 and CDR2: LGHNA, YSLEER. J was trimmed by 6 bases and V by 1 base; bases with no gene match: 4. This CDR3 has 14 amino acids. The CDR3: CASSQVSDRGEQYF. CDR3 DNA sequence: TGCGCCAGCAGCCAAGTTTCGGACAGGGGCGAGCAGTACTTC.

V usage is TRBV7-9 and J usage is TRBJ1-2; 7 bases fit TRBD1. CDR3 length equals 12 residues. V trimming: 1 base; J trimming: 8 bases; junction bases outside the gene matches: 1. Germline V gene sequence: CDR1 SEHNR, CDR2 FQNEAQ (reference sequence). The CDR3 region is CASSLGQGGYTF. The CDR3, as DNA: TGTGCCAGCAGCTTAGGACAGGGAGGCTACACCTTC.

This rearrangement joins TRBV29-1 to TRBJ2-2, with D tentatively TRBD1 (6 bases). The V end was cut by 7 bases, the J end by 2 bases, with 11 bases between. The length of the CDR3 is 13 residues. Germline CDR1 is SQVTM and CDR2 is ANQGSEA. The CDR3 sequence is CSAWDTNTGELFF. The CDR3 DNA sequence: TGCAGCGCCTGGGACACCAACACCGGGGAGCTGTTTTTT.

This clone was picked up one time. This chain connects TRBV15 to TRBJ1-1; D possibly corresponds to TRBD1 (5 bases). This CDR3 spans 13 amino acids. Trimming took 1 base from V and 3 from J, leaving 6 bases between them. The germline V gene has CDR1 LNHNV and CDR2 YYDKDF (reference sequence). CDR3 sequence: CATSRVGDTEAFF. The CDR3 region has the DNA TGTGCCACCAGCAGAGTGGGGGACACTGAAGCTTTCTTT.

This clone was seen only once. This sequence joins TRBV30 and TRBJ2-3; 10 positions agree with TRBD1. The V segment lost 8 bases and the J segment 4 bases; nucleotides outside the gene matches: 3. The CDR3 extends over 12 amino acids. CDR1 GTSNPN and CDR2 SVGIG come from the germline V gene (reference sequence). In DNA, the CDR3 is TGTGCCAGGGACAGGGGTGCAGATACGCAGTATTTT. Translated: CARDRGADTQYF.

This chain uses TRBV9 with TRBJ2-2; D is uncertain. CDR1 and CDR2 from the germline V gene are SGDLS and YYNGEE. Trimming stripped 3 bases from V and 4 bases from J, with 7 bases between. The CDR3 sequence is 13 residues long. CDR3 nucleotides: TGTGCCAGCAGCGGCCATTTCACCGGGGAGCTGTTTTTT. Translation gives CASSGHFTGELFF. The whole variable domain, remainder taken from reference TRBV9 and TRBJ2-2, is DSGVTQTPKHLITATGQRVTLRCSPRSGDLSVYWYQQSLDQGLQFLIQYYNGEERAKGNILERFSAQQFPDLHSELNLSSLELGDSALYFCASSGHFTGELFFGEGSRLTVL.

The rearrangement uses TRBV14 and TRBJ1-4; TRBD1 agrees at 9 bases. CDR1 and CDR2 from the germline V gene are SGHDN and FVKESK. The length of the CDR3 is 17 residues. V gave up 0 bases and J gave up 7 bases; unmatched junction bases: 9. The CDR3 bases are TGTGCCAGCAGCCAAGATAGAGTCGGACAGGGGATTGAAAAACTGTTTTTT. Amino acids: CASSQDRVGQGIEKLFF.

The chain links TRBV5-4 to TRBJ2-5; D is unresolved. The V and J ends lost 2 bases and 5 bases respectively, with 13 bases between them. This CDR3 is built from 14 residues. Germline V lookup: CDR1 SGHNT, CDR2 YYREEE (reference sequence). The CDR3 DNA reads as TGTGCCAGCAGCTTAGTTCCGTACCGGGAGACCCAGTACTTC. Protein sequence: CASSLVPYRETQYF.